Following are 30 T cell receptor beta chains from one sample sequenced in a study of regulatory T cells after allogeneic stem cell transplantation. Amplification of the TCR beta CDR3 region followed SMARTer RACE reverse transcription of RNA. TCRdb processed the 5' RACE reads anew with MiXCR; each CDR3 protein has one entry. The profile covers 650 to 850 distinct CDR3 sequences, with 20% to 25% appearing a single time and under 20% taken by the ten largest. The sample in question was sorted CD4+ T cells from blood (whether regulatory or conventional is not recorded), obtained 30 days after allogeneic stem cell transplant. The source of these receptors is a human patient who had an allogeneic stem cell transplant, so the T cells may come from the graft donor.

Judged by abundance, this clonotype is medium-sized. The rearrangement uses TRBV6-5 and TRBJ2-5; 7 bases are shared with TRBD1. CDR3 size: 15 residues. The junction had 10 bases not matched to a gene; V was cut back by 5 bases and J by 4 bases. The V gene's germline CDR1 is MNHEY and CDR2 SVGAGI. For the CDR3, the DNA is TGTGCCAGCAGTCGACAGGGCTTTAGTGGAGAGACCCAGTACTTC. Protein sequence: CASSRQGFSGETQYF.

This clonotype was seen a handful of times. A read error may explain this, as a much larger clone is one base away. The genes are TRBV28 and TRBJ2-5, with 14 nucleotides matching TRBD2. CDR1 and CDR2 (germline): MDHEN, SYDVKM. The CDR3 extends over 18 amino acids. DNA of the CDR3: TGTGCCGGCAGAACGACTAGCGGGAGGGCCTCACGGCAAGAGACCCAGTACTTC. Its protein is CAGRTTSGRASRQETQYF.

This clonotype showed up just a few times. The chain is built from TRBV19 and TRBJ2-1; D unresolved. Trimming pared 4 bases from V and 6 bases from J, leaving 19 bases between. The germline V gene encodes CDR1 LNHDA and CDR2 SQIVND (reference sequence). This CDR3 region has 16 residues. CDR3 loop: CASSTKQRHYSNEQFF. CDR3 sequence (DNA): TGTGCCAGTAGTACAAAACAGCGACACTACAGCAATGAGCAGTTCTTC. Based on the CDR3 plus reference TRBV19 and TRBJ2-1, the full variable domain is DGGITQSPKYLFRKEGQNVTLSCEQNLNHDAMYWYRQDPGQGLRLIYYSQIVNDFQKGDIAEGYSVSREKKESFPLTVTSAQKNPTAFYLCASSTKQRHYSNEQFFGPGTRLTVL.

This clonotype qualifies as medium-sized. One end of the junction does not line up with germline, which may come from a read error. The chain joins TRBV16 to TRBJ2-1; 10 nucleotides agree with TRBD2. The CDR3 has 14 amino acids. Germline CDR1 is KGHSY and CDR2 is FQNENV. The CDR3 bases are TGTGCCAGCAGCCAAGGGACTAGCGCCGGTGAGCGGTTCTTC. It yields the protein CASSQGTSAGERFF.

This clonotype is medium-sized by share. This chain joins TRBV13 and TRBJ2-5; TRBD1 is a possible D gene (6 bases). The CDR3 runs 15 residues. V was clipped by 1 base and J by 5 bases, with 14 bases between them. The germline gives CDR1 PRHDT, CDR2 FYEKMQ (reference sequence). Here the CDR3 DNA reads TGTGCCAGCAGCTTAGTGGCCAGGGGTGGGGAGACCCAGTACTTC. This sequence encodes CASSLVARGGETQYF.

With respect to this clonotype: A read error may explain this, as a much larger clone is one base away. The rearrangement links TRBV12-3 or TRBV12-4 to TRBJ2-2; D might be TRBD2 (5 bases). The CDR3 runs 14 residues. Trimming took 6 bases from V and 6 from J, leaving 14 bases between them. The CDR3 DNA is TGTGCCAGCAGCCAACTAGTCGGCGCCGGGGAGCTGTTTTTT. This sequence encodes CASSQLVGAGELFF.

This clonotype is labeled large. The chain combines TRBV20-1 with TRBJ2-5; 9 bases align to TRBD2. Trimming took 6 bases from V and 5 from J; bases not matched to a gene: 13. The CDR3 consists of 15 residues. CDR1 and CDR2 from the germline V gene are DFQATT and SNEGSKA (reference sequence). In nucleotides, the CDR3 is TGCAGTGCCTCCACGAGACTAGCGGTTGGGGAGACCCAGTACTTC. Its translation: CSASTRLAVGETQYF.

This clonotype is a singleton in its sample. A read error is likely, as this CDR3 ends without the conserved phenylalanine or tryptophan. The chain links TRBV20-1 to TRBJ2-3; the D gene is possibly TRBD2 (6 bases). In germline, CDR1 is DFQATT, CDR2 SNEGSKA (reference sequence). The CDR3 length is 13 residues. V lost 5 bases and J lost 1, with 10 bases in between. In nucleotides, the CDR3 is TGCAGTGCTCGAAGGGAGGGCACAGATACGCAGTATTCT. It specifies CSARREGTDTQYS.

Concerning this clonotype itself: Since a much larger clone is just one base distant, this may be a read error. The chain joins TRBV7-8 to TRBJ2-7; 10 positions agree with TRBD2. This CDR3 has 15 amino acids. Germline-derived CDR1 and CDR2 are SGHVS and FQNEAQ. Here the CDR3 reads CASTLGAGGGYEQYF. In DNA, the CDR3 is TGTGCCAGCACCTTAGGAGCGGGAGGGGGCTACGAGCAGTACTTC.

In this sample, this clonotype is medium-sized (0.01 to 0.1%). The CDR3 region is CASSPRTGSLDTQYF. The CDR3 DNA follows: TGTGCCAGCAGCCCCCGGACAGGGTCCCTTGATACGCAGTATTTT. The chain has TRBV9 and TRBJ2-3; 8 nucleotides align to TRBD1. Looked up from germline, CDR1 is SGDLS and CDR2 is YYNGEE. This CDR3 contains 15 residues. J lost 6 bases, V lost 4 bases, and 10 bases had no gene match.

Within the sample, this clonotype is large. The genes are TRBV19 and TRBJ1-2; 7 bases map to TRBD1. The CDR3 covers 12 residues. Trimming cost V 6 bases and J 7 bases; bases outside gene matches: 5. CDR1 LNHDA and CDR2 SQIVND come from the germline V gene (reference sequence). The CDR3 bases are TGTGCCAGTAGGGAGACAGGGTTTGGCTACACCTTC. This sequence encodes CASRETGFGYTF. Full variable domain (remainder filled in from reference TRBV19 and TRBJ1-2): DGGITQSPKYLFRKEGQNVTLSCEQNLNHDAMYWYRQDPGQGLRLIYYSQIVNDFQKGDIAEGYSVSREKKESFPLTVTSAQKNPTAFYLCASRETGFGYTFGSGTRLTVV.

The chain uses TRBV19 and TRBJ1-1, with D unclear. Germline V CDR1 and CDR2: LNHDA, SQIVND (reference sequence). CDR3 length: 14 residues. Trimming took 1 base from V and 0 from J, leaving 6 bases between them. For the CDR3, the DNA is TGTGCCAGTAGTATAGGGGCAGTGAACACTGAAGCTTTCTTT. Its protein is CASSIGAVNTEAFF.

Relative to its sample, this clonotype is medium-sized. This rearrangement joins TRBV2 to TRBJ2-3; 10 bases map to TRBD2. The CDR3 contains 18 residues. The V and J ends lost 6 bases and 1 base, in that order; junction bases with no gene match: 13. Looked up from germline, CDR1 is SNHLY and CDR2 is FYNNEI. This CDR3 reads CASRDGAGGLYGTDTQYF. In DNA, the CDR3 is TGTGCCAGCAGGGATGGAGCGGGAGGGCTGTACGGCACAGATACGCAGTATTTT. Together with reference TRBV2 and TRBJ2-3, the CDR3 gives the full variable domain: EPEVTQTPSHQVTQMGQEVILRCVPISNHLYFYWYRQILGQKVEFLVSFYNNEISEKSEIFDDQFSVERPDGSNFTLKIRSTKLEDSAMYFCASRDGAGGLYGTDTQYFGPGTRLTVL.

By proportion, this clonotype is large. This chain uses TRBV27 with TRBJ1-6; possible D gene TRBD1, 5 bases. The CDR3 sequence is 16 residues long. V lost 1 base to trimming and J lost 5 bases, with 12 bases between them. The germline CDR1 and CDR2 sequences are MNHEY and SMNVEV (reference sequence). The CDR3 sequence is CASSLYKTANNSPLHF. The CDR3 bases are TGTGCCAGCAGTTTATACAAGACAGCAAATAATTCACCCCTCCACTTT.

By share, this clonotype ranks as large. The J gene is TRBJ1-1, the V gene TRBV6-1, with TRBD1 as a possible D gene (6 bases). Germline CDR1 MNHNS, CDR2 SASEGT. Between the trimmed V and J ends, which lost 2 bases and 5 bases, there was a span of 12 bases. The length of the CDR3 is 14 residues. CDR3 sequence reads: CASSESYRVTEAFF. Written as DNA, the CDR3 is TGTGCCAGCAGTGAATCCTACAGGGTGACTGAAGCTTTCTTT.

By share, this clonotype counts as large. This sequence joins TRBV10-3 and TRBJ1-3, with 11 bases fitting TRBD1. The CDR3 contains 16 residues. With 6 bases clipped from V and 1 base from J, the junction kept 5 bases outside the gene matches. Germline V CDR1 and CDR2: ENHRY, SYGVKD. As DNA, the CDR3 is TGTGCCATCAGGGGGACAGGGGGTTCGTCTGGAAACACCATATATTTT. Its protein is CAIRGTGGSSGNTIYF.

This clonotype was detected a few times. The V call is TRBV6-1, the J call TRBJ1-6; D gene ambiguous. The CDR3 length is 13 residues. V was cut by 0 bases and J by 5 bases, with 2 bases left in between. Germline values: CDR1 MNHNS, CDR2 SASEGT. CDR3 in amino acids: CASSEADNSPLHF. CDR3 DNA: TGTGCCAGCAGTGAAGCTGATAATTCACCCCTCCACTTT.

This clonotype was counted only a few times. It may be a read error: a sequence one base away is much more abundant. The J gene is TRBJ2-7, the V gene TRBV7-9; maybe TRBD1 (6 bases). Germline V gene sequence: CDR1 SEHNR, CDR2 FQNEAQ (reference sequence). Trimming stripped 5 bases from V and 5 bases from J, with 16 bases between. The CDR3 is made up of 14 amino acids. The CDR3 DNA reads TGTGCCAGCAGCCACCTGGACAGATACGACGAGCAGTACTTC. Its protein is CASSHLDRYDEQYF.

With respect to this clonotype: The germline gene is not matched at one end of the junction; a read error may be the cause. The chain combines TRBV11-2 with TRBJ2-1; 7 nucleotides agree with TRBD1. CDR3 length: 17 amino acids. Germline-derived CDR1 and CDR2 are SGHAT and FQNNGV. The CDR3 DNA sequence: TGTGCCAGCAGCTTAGGATACAGGGGTTGGTCCTACAATGAGCAGCTCTTC. Its translation is CASSLGYRGWSYNEQLF. Full variable domain (missing parts from reference TRBV11-2 and TRBJ2-1): EAGVAQSPRYKIIEKRQSVAFWCNPISGHATLYWYQQILGQGPKLLIQFQNNGVVDDSQLPKDRFSAERLKGVDSTLKIQPAKLEDSAVYLCASSLGYRGWSYNEQLFGPGTRLTVL.

This clonotype was seen a single time. This sequence joins TRBV7-8 and TRBJ1-2; TRBD1 agrees at 7 bases. J lost 8 bases, V lost 1 base, and 7 bases had no gene match. This CDR3 has 14 residues. Germline loops: CDR1 SGHVS, CDR2 FQNEAQ. The CDR3 protein is CASSLVEGARGYTF. The DNA of the CDR3 is TGTGCCAGCAGCTTAGTAGAGGGGGCGCGGGGCTACACCTTC.

This chain connects TRBV29-1 to TRBJ2-7; D is unresolved. Germline V gene data show CDR1 as SQVTM and CDR2 as ANQGSEA. V was pared by 1 base and J by 3 bases, with 4 bases between. The CDR3 totals 11 residues. The CDR3 loop reads CSVEGVYEQYF. The CDR3 nucleotides are TGCAGCGTTGAAGGAGTCTACGAGCAGTACTTC.

The chain carries TRBV5-4 and TRBJ2-3, with 15 bases matching TRBD2. Trimming took 4 bases from V and 9 from J; bases not matched to a gene: 9. The CDR3 spans 16 residues. Germline V CDR1 and CDR2: SGHNT, YYREEE (reference sequence). In DNA form, the CDR3 reads TGTGCCAGCAGCCAGAGATCGGGACTAGCGGGGGGCACGCAGTATTTT. Amino acids: CASSQRSGLAGGTQYF.

This clonotype is deemed medium-sized. The rearrangement links TRBV7-2 to TRBJ2-3; TRBD2 agrees at 9 bases. J was trimmed by 8 bases and V by 5 bases; bases with no gene match: 5. This CDR3 region has 13 residues. The germline V gene has CDR1 SGHTA and CDR2 FQGNSA. CDR3 sequence: CASSGGGAVTQYF. The CDR3 DNA is TGTGCCAGCAGCGGCGGGGGGGCCGTTACGCAGTATTTT.

Turning to this clonotype: The germline gene is not matched at one end of the junction; a read error may be the cause. This chain uses TRBV29-1 with TRBJ2-3; 7 bases agree with TRBD2. The length of the CDR3 is 14 residues. Looked up from germline, CDR1 is SQVTM and CDR2 is ANQGSEA. The DNA for the CDR3 is TGCAGCGTTGAAGGGCGGGGGTTGACAGATCCGCAGTATTTT. Its translation: CSVEGRGLTDPQYF.

By share, this clonotype ranks as large. The rearrangement links TRBV3-1 to TRBJ2-5; TRBD2 might be the D (6 bases). Germline CDR1 reads LGHDT; CDR2 reads YNNKEL (reference sequence). This CDR3 has 15 residues. V was trimmed by 0 bases and J by 5 bases, leaving 13 bases between them. The CDR3, as DNA: TGTGCCAGCAGCCAAGAACCAGGAGGGCTGGAGACCCAGTACTTC. Its protein is CASSQEPGGLETQYF.

This clonotype was seen a handful of times. The chain has TRBV14 and TRBJ1-1, with unresolved D. Germline CDR1 is SGHDN and CDR2 is FVKESK. The ends were cut back, 0 bases at V and 1 base at J, with 12 bases in the middle. The CDR3 consists of 16 residues. The CDR3 DNA follows: TGTGCCAGCAGCCAAGATATCGACATATGGAACACTGAAGCTTTCTTT. Protein sequence: CASSQDIDIWNTEAFF.

This clonotype is labeled as large. The V call is TRBV5-1, the J call TRBJ1-2; no reliable D call. Trimming cost V 4 bases and J 8 bases, with 12 bases left between them. This CDR3 comprises 12 residues. Germline loops: CDR1 SGHRS, CDR2 YFSETQ. The CDR3 DNA reads TGCGCCAGCAGCCAGGACGGAAAGGGCTACACCTTC. Translating it yields CASSQDGKGYTF. Full variable domain (remainder filled in from reference TRBV5-1 and TRBJ1-2): KAGVTQTPRYLIKTRGQQVTLSCSPISGHRSVSWYQQTPGQGLQFLFEYFSETQRNKGNFPGRFSGRQFSNSRSEMNVSTLELGDSALYLCASSQDGKGYTFGSGTRLTVV.

On this clonotype itself: At one of its ends the junction is not consistent with the germline gene, which may arise from a read error. V gene TRBV12-3 or TRBV12-4 combines with J gene TRBJ1-6; 9 bases match TRBD1. This CDR3 contains 16 residues. This CDR3 reads CASNRRAQGANSSLHF. CDR3 DNA sequence: TGTGCCAGCAACCGCCGGGCACAGGGGGCGAATTCATCCCTCCACTTT.

By sample share, this clonotype is large (0.1 to 1%). V usage is TRBV7-9 and J usage is TRBJ2-3, with no clear D. The germline V gene encodes CDR1 SEHNR and CDR2 FQNEAQ (reference sequence). V was trimmed by 3 bases and J by 0 bases, leaving 7 bases between them. There are 14 residues in the CDR3. The CDR3 loop is CASSFWRSTDTQYF. The CDR3 bases are TGTGCCAGCAGCTTCTGGCGGAGCACAGATACGCAGTATTTT.

By sample fraction, this clonotype is large. This CDR3 reads CASSLGLNFNQPQHF. The CDR3 DNA is TGTGCCAGCAGTCTCGGACTGAATTTCAATCAGCCCCAGCATTTT. The chain is built from TRBV7-8 and TRBJ1-5; D is undetermined. Germline V CDR1 and CDR2: SGHVS, FQNEAQ. The CDR3 extends over 15 amino acids. Deletions cut 6 bases from V and 3 bases from J, with 15 bases between.